Reported below is one TCR beta chain. The data were taken from a study of T cells in Graves' hyperthyroidism and ophthalmopathy. What was amplified from RNA transcripts were TCR beta CDR3 regions. The HTBI primer set drove a first-round RT-PCR of the TCR CDR3. Using its own MiXCR run on the multiplex PCR reads, TCRdb lists one record per CDR3 protein. The sample records hundreds of thousands of distinct CDR3 sequences, approximately 22% being singletons. Ophthalmopathy cases met thresholds of Clinical Activity Score at least 3, NOSPECS grade at least 4 and duration under 3 months. The germline V gene has CDR1 MDHEN and CDR2 SYDVKM. The CDR3 is 12 amino acids.

The genes are TRBV28 and TRBJ2-7; 9 bases agree with TRBD2. The DNA matches TRBJ2-1 better at its end, which makes the J call doubtful. Material: blood. The TCR comes from a woman aged 70-85 years with Graves' ophthalmopathy. This CDR3 reads CATSGVTYEQFF. Here the CDR3 DNA reads TGTGCCACTAGCGGGGTTACCTACGAGCAGTTCTTC.